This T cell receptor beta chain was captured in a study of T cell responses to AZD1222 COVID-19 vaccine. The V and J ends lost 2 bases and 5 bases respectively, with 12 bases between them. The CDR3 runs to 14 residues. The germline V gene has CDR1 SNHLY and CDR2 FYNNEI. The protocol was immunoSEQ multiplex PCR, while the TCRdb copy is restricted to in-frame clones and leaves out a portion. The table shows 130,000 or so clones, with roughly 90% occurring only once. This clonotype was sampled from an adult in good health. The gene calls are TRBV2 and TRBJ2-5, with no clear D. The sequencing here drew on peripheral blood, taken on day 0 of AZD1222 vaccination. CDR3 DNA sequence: TGTGCCAGCAGTGAAAAGAGGATGAGGGAGACCCAGTACTTC. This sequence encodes CASSEKRMRETQYF.